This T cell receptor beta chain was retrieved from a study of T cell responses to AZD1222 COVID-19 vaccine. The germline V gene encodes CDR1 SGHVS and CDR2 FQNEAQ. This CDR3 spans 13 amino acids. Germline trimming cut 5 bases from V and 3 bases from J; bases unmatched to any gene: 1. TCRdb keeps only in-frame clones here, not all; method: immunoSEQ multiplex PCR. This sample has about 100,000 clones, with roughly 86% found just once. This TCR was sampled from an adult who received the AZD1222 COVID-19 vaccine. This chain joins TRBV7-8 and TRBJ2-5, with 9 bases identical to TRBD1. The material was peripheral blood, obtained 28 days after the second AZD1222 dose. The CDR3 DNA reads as TGTGCCAGCAGCAGGGACAGGGAAGAGACCCAGTACTTC. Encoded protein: CASSRDREETQYF.